The clone carrying this T cell receptor beta chain has just a few counts. Its antigen is not known. These data come from a study of identical twins' blood T cells. In TCRdb, the 5' RACE reads were re-called with MiXCR into one record per CDR3 protein. The sample has fewer than 450,000 distinct CDR3 sequences; 28% are singletons. This CDR3 is 15 amino acids long. V lost 3 bases, J lost 6 bases, and 18 bases lay in between. Germline CDR1 and CDR2: DFQATT and SNEGSKA (reference sequence). Study-wide findings and caveats: Mainly, cloneset size products determined shared clonotypes, twins included. Out-of-frame TCRbeta clonotypes reportedly had markedly more similar V usage in twins than unrelated donors.

The rearrangement joins TRBV20-1 to TRBJ1-5; D gene ambiguous. This TCR derives from a woman aged 18 to 49 in good health. The sample comprised PBMCs. CDR3 protein: CSASKGHGGTQPQHF. The CDR3 nucleotides are TGCAGTGCTAGTAAGGGCCATGGAGGTACTCAGCCCCAGCATTTT.